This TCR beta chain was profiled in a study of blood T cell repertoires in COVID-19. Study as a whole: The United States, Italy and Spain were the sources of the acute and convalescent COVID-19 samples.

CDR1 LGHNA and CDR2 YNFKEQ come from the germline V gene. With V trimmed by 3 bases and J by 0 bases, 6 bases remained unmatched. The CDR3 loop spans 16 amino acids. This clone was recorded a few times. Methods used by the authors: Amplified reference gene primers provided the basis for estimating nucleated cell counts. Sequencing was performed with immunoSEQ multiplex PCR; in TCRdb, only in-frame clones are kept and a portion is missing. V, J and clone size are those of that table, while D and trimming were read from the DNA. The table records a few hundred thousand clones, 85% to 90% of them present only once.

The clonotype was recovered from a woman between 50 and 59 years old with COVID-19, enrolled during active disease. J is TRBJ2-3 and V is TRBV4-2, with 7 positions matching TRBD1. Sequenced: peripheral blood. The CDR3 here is CASSHIQGPSTDTQYF. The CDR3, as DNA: TGTGCCAGCAGCCATATACAGGGGCCAAGCACAGATACGCAGTATTTT.